The 8 T cell receptor beta chains listed next were all sequenced from one sample in a study of T-cell reconstitution after alpha-beta-depleted transplantation in children. This sample's TCRbeta library carried unique molecular identifier barcodes. Using its own MiXCR run on the PCR reads, TCRdb lists one record per CDR3 protein. The sample yields 420,000 or so distinct CDR3 sequences, around 9.9% seen once. The sequences come from PBMCs from the stem cell graft donor, collected from the stem cell graft. Receptors were obtained from a human donor who donated a stem cell graft to a child with acute myeloid leukemia.

This clonotype was seen at least ten times. This CDR3 reads CASSLSDQETQYF. The DNA for the CDR3 is TGTGCCAGCAGCTTATCCGATCAAGAGACCCAGTACTTC. The V call is TRBV7-8, the J call TRBJ2-5; no clear D gene. Germline values: CDR1 SGHVS, CDR2 FQNEAQ. There are 13 residues in the CDR3. Trimming shortened V by 2 bases and J by 2 bases, and 6 bases separated the two germline ends.

This clonotype was seen many times. The J gene is TRBJ2-7, the V gene TRBV27, with TRBD1 as a possible D gene (5 bases). Trimming took 5 bases from V and 0 from J, leaving 20 bases between them. The germline gives CDR1 MNHEY, CDR2 SMNVEV (reference sequence). The CDR3 spans 17 residues. CDR3 residues: CASSPRTRAGPSYEQYF. Here the CDR3 DNA reads TGTGCCAGCAGTCCCCGAACCAGGGCCGGGCCCTCCTACGAGCAGTACTTC.

The V call is TRBV20-1, the J call TRBJ2-3; D call uncertain. Germline CDR1 reads DFQATT; CDR2 reads SNEGSKA (reference sequence). V lost 0 bases to trimming and J lost 7 bases, with 11 bases between them. The CDR3 spans 13 residues. The CDR3 coding sequence is TGCAGTGCTAGAGACTCACGCACGAATACGCAGTATTTT. Its translation: CSARDSRTNTQYF.

The V and J genes are TRBV12-3 or TRBV12-4 and TRBJ2-2; D is ambiguous. V was trimmed by 4 bases and J by 2 bases, leaving 8 bases between them. The CDR3 covers 14 residues. The CDR3 DNA reads as TGTGCCAGCAGTTATGGACGTAACACCGGGGAGCTGTTTTTT. Protein sequence: CASSYGRNTGELFF.

The chain uses TRBV13 and TRBJ2-7; 7 bases map to TRBD2. The CDR3 runs 14 residues. The J segment lost 5 bases and the V segment lost 4 bases, leaving 8 bases of the junction unmatched. CDR1 is PRHDT and CDR2 is FYEKMQ in the germline V gene (reference sequence). The CDR3 DNA sequence: TGTGCCAGCAGCTCCCTCCCGGGAGGCGACGAGCAGTACTTC. Its protein is CASSSLPGGDEQYF.

At least ten counts were recorded for this clonotype. V usage is TRBV9 and J usage is TRBJ2-1; TRBD2 matches 10 bases. The V gene end was trimmed by 4 bases and the J gene end by 8 bases; junction bases not matched to a gene: 12. This CDR3 has 16 amino acids. Germline CDR1 and CDR2: SGDLS and YYNGEE. The CDR3 here is CASSPRPSGSRDEQFF. CDR3 coding DNA: TGTGCCAGCAGCCCTCGTCCTAGCGGGAGTAGGGATGAGCAGTTCTTC.

The sample holds many counts of this clonotype. This chain joins TRBV20-1 and TRBJ2-1, with D hard to call. CDR1 is DFQATT and CDR2 is SNEGSKA in the germline V gene (reference sequence). This CDR3 region has 13 residues. Trimming shortened V by 6 bases and J by 2 bases, and 11 bases separated the two germline ends. The CDR3 reads CSACDAAYNEQFF. The CDR3 DNA sequence: TGCAGTGCCTGTGACGCCGCCTACAATGAGCAGTTCTTC.

The rearrangement joins TRBV20-1 to TRBJ1-2, with 7 bases that match TRBD1. J lost 2 bases, V lost 0 bases, and 6 bases had no gene match. This CDR3 comprises 15 residues. Germline CDR1 reads DFQATT; CDR2 reads SNEGSKA (reference sequence). Here the CDR3 DNA reads TGCAGTGCTAGAGACCTCAGGGGGATAAACTATGGCTACACCTTC. Its translation: CSARDLRGINYGYTF.